One sample yielded the 3 T cell receptor beta chains listed below, sequenced in a study of T-cell reconstitution after alpha-beta-depleted transplantation in children. A library of TCRbeta sequences, prepared with unique molecular identifiers, was generated. Each CDR3 protein is one row after TCRdb ran MiXCR on the PCR reads. This repertoire shows about 310,000 distinct CDR3 sequences, about a quarter found once; its top ten account for approximately 10%. The sequencing here drew on PBMCs, mostly from graft donor cells, taken 180 days after TCRalphabeta/CD19-depleted stem cell transplant. These TCRs come from a male patient between 10 and 17 years old who had a stem cell transplant for acute lymphoblastic leukemia, so the T cells may come from the graft donor.

This chain links TRBV3-1 with TRBJ1-1, with D unresolved. The CDR3 totals 16 residues. V shed 4 bases and J shed 1 base, with 16 bases lying between them. In germline, CDR1 is LGHDT, CDR2 YNNKEL (reference sequence). For the CDR3, the DNA is TGTGCCAGCAGCCTTTGGCACTTTACCACGAACACTGAAGCTTTCTTT. Protein product: CASSLWHFTTNTEAFF.

V usage is TRBV9 and J usage is TRBJ2-1; the D gene is possibly TRBD2 (6 bases). Trimming removed 0 bases at V and 1 base at J, with 8 bases between. This CDR3 contains 15 residues. The germline V gene has CDR1 SGDLS and CDR2 YYNGEE. CDR3 nucleotides: TGTGCCAGCAGCGTAGTGGCGGGATCCTACAATGAGCAGTTCTTC. Translation gives CASSVVAGSYNEQFF.

This clonotype showed up just a few times. The rearrangement joins TRBV4-2 to TRBJ2-5; D is uncertain. V lost 1 base to trimming and J lost 5 bases, with 17 bases between them. Looked up from germline, CDR1 is LGHNA and CDR2 is YNFKEQ. The CDR3 has 16 amino acids. The CDR3 bases are TGTGCCAGCAGCCAAGTTTCCGCCGGGCGCGCCGAGACCCAGTACTTC. Translating gives CASSQVSAGRAETQYF.